The entry below describes one TCR beta chain. This clone's antigen is unknown. Per-base quality was not reported, and no clone a single base away is much larger than it. In total, just over 650 healthy bone marrow donors made up the cohort. All cohort members were sampled while nominally healthy, although unrecorded immune exposures were likely present. The donor was CMV seropositive and belonged to the group of about 290 seropositive cohort members. Every donor gave a peripheral blood sample, and the peripheral blood mononuclear cells from that sample were used for TCR beta sequencing. The Qiagen DNeasy Blood Extraction Kit was used to extract genomic DNA from the blood cell samples. The data were taken from a study of cytomegalovirus exposure and HLA in healthy donors (TCRdb year 2017). At the level of the whole study: According to an earlier analysis of several hundred of the donors, about 170 million T cells yielded 90 million to 140 million unique TCR beta sequences and about 300 Gb of sequence data. An early release that covered around 590 HLA-typed donors contained approximately 300 gigabases of sequencing data and around 80 million unique TCR sequences. Of the 300 to 500 genotyped donors, 81% were placed in the genetic ancestry cluster associated with self-reported Caucasian donors. The study aimed to test whether signatures of past pathogen exposure could be identified by cataloging public T cell receptors. The study profiled the T cell repertoires of about 640 subjects by immunosequencing and related them to cytomegalovirus serostatus. Along with the approximately 620-subject first cohort, a separate validation cohort of over 90 different subjects was used. To predict cytomegalovirus infection status, the study brought together high-throughput TCR immunosequencing, statistical association of individual TCRs with disease status, and machine learning. A later analysis re-analyzed previously published TCR beta repertoires from 650 to 800 donors and added high-resolution HLA genotyping to study TCR occurrence patterns. Rather than drawing on any new phenotypic data, the later analysis identified candidate immune exposures from TCR beta sequences and the way those sequences occurred across donors. To decide whether each TCR beta V gene segment behaved as functional or pseudogenic, an earlier analysis of some 600 of the donors relied on high-throughput TCR beta sequencing. Donor age, sex, ethnicity and CMV serostatus were compiled alongside the repertoire data. A later genetic analysis used genome-wide SNP genotypes for about 60% of the roughly 700 donors, treating that subset as a discovery cohort. All discovery cohort repertoires had been generated using a single sequencing platform. HLA typing included class I and class II loci at four-digit resolution. The number of typed donors differed by locus: 629-630 for A, B, C, DRB1 and DQB1; approximately 520 for DQA1; around 580 for DPA1; and approximately 450 for DPB1. Because of strong linkage in the cohort, 4 to 6 DR-DQ haplotypes were treated as single units for association and clustering. On average, approximately 250,000 unique TCR beta nucleotide sequences were sequenced per donor among about 400 genotyped donors of the cohort, with roughly a sixth of those sequences being non-productive.

For CDR1 and CDR2, the germline V gene lists SGHRS and YFSETQ. Compared with germline, V lacks 4 bases and J lacks 10 bases; bases without a gene match: 7. From its cysteine to its phenylalanine, the CDR3 spans 14 amino acids. Of all the DNA, just the CDR3 is kept, 42 bases in frame from base 1. Preparation of the library involved the immunoSEQ multiplex PCR assay. For the multiplex PCR, a mixture combining 60 forward primers for TCR Vbeta segments and 13 reverse primers for TCR Jbeta segments was used. Amplification of the CDR3 region of rearranged TCR beta genes was performed with a multiplex PCR assay on genomic DNA. The amplified TCR beta libraries were sequenced on the Illumina HiSeq System as 87-base-pair reads. The original methods were these. In a later analysis, roughly 80 million unique TCR beta chains were counted across the 650 to 750 repertoires, and around 11 million of these chains were shared by at least two donors. Raw reads were error-corrected and collapsed into unique sequences with a nearest-neighbor algorithm that merged closely related sequences to remove PCR and sequencing errors. To assign V, D and J gene segments, CDR3 sequences were aligned to IMGT reference sequences. For a sequence to be retained, a match of at least six nucleotides was required to both a V gene segment and a J gene segment. A rearrangement counted as productive if the CDR3 had no stop codons and remained in frame with V and J, and every other rearrangement counted as non-productive. CDR3 was defined according to IMGT convention as the region running from the second conserved V-encoded cysteine to the conserved J-encoded phenylalanine. Sequences without an unambiguous match to a single V gene segment were excluded from the earlier analysis of approximately 560 of the donors. An earlier analysis of 550 to 650 of the donors classified V segments as functional when productive rearrangements were above 56.7% and as segregating when the standard deviation between donors was above 5%. A statistical classification framework was developed to diagnose cytomegalovirus status using the catalog of TCR beta chain sequences. V and J gene assignment, in a later analysis, came from comparing TCR nucleotide sequences with IMGT/GENE-DB human TR gene sequences. The TCRdist pipeline was used in a later analysis to assign CDR3 sequences and most-parsimonious VDJ recombination scenarios. In a later analysis, every TCR beta chain was defined by the combination of its CDR3 amino acid sequence and its V-gene family, and reads without a unique V-gene family were dropped. To address suspected cross-contamination and a sequencing artifact, a later analysis removed 450 to 700 highly shared, low-generation-probability nucleotide sequences. For each public chain, a later analysis derived a clonal expansion index from normalized ranks of inferred template counts within each repertoire. In a later analysis, generation probabilities were computed using a VDJ recombination model fitted to out-of-frame rearrangements, and the results were checked against IGoR. In a later analysis, TCR-TCR, TCR-HLA and TCR-CMV co-occurrence was scored with hypergeometric tests, and a repertoire-size bias correction was applied to TCR pairs. In a later analysis, false discovery rates were estimated by permuting HLA or CMV assignments 20 times. In a later analysis, co-occurring TCRs were grouped using DBSCAN, with TCRdist sequence similarity added in when clustering inside HLA-allele-positive subsets. Repertoires with fewer than 30,000 or more than 120,000 public chains were left out of co-occurrence clustering, as were roughly five repertoires with anomalous nucleotide sharing. The clones in this table, taken by TCRdb from immuneACCESS, are in-frame only. Not every clone is retained; where verified, under half of the shortfall comes from an unresolved V gene, and the cause of the rest is unknown. V and J calls and clone size are those listed in that table; D and trimming were worked out from the DNA. This sample has about 150,000 clones in its table, and around 79% of those were observed once. Approximately 7.7% of the sample belongs to the ten largest clones.

The research as a whole found: Cytomegalovirus status was reported to be diagnosed by the classifier with high specificity and sensitivity in both the original and validation cohorts. An association between a missense DCLRE1C variant and V-gene and J-gene trimming of TCR beta chains was found in a later genetic analysis and replicated in an independent cohort. Sequencing depth was assumed to be roughly uniform across donors in the presence/absence analyses, though that assumption may not hold. A further reported finding was that TCR beta sequences accurately predicted the HLA-A and HLA-B alleles for most subjects in the first cohort. The authors suggested that the approach could potentially be generalized to other disease states and immunological phenotypes. Broadly in line with IMGT annotations, most TCR beta V segments showed up in productive rearrangements about 87% or about 30% of the time in an earlier analysis of about 500 of the donors. The study listed around 160 TCR beta chains as associated with cytomegalovirus. According to a later analysis, most CMV-associated TCR beta chains appeared to be HLA-restricted, and the HLA associations seemed to be driven largely by CMV exposure. This cohort had only TCR beta chains sequenced, and the lack of alpha or paired-chain data limited which features could be detected. When HLA alleles, especially DR and DQ, strongly co-occurred, TCR associations were difficult to assign to individual alleles. The 87-base-pair reads could not distinguish some IMGT-functional V segments, including TRBV6-2 and TRBV6-3, so those segments were excluded. Because counts were too low, 15 to 20 rarely observed V segments, including chromosome 9 orphons, were left out of the earlier analysis of 500 to 650 of the donors. In a later genetic analysis, fewer N-insertions in productive TCRs were reported among donors in an Asian-associated ancestry cluster than the roughly 700-donor mean. In a later analysis, HLA-associated TCR beta chains were found to be more clonally expanded and to have lower generation probabilities than equally common non-associated chains. Most TCR sequences were observed very rarely across donors, whereas some public TCRs were present in many individuals. Because HLA typing was unavailable for some donors at each locus, only the typed subset was used in association tests. According to a later analysis, TCR association rates differed among HLA loci, with DRB1 alleles showing the most associated TCRs and HLA-C alleles showing the fewest. A few of the identified cytomegalovirus-associated TCR beta chains were confirmed in vitro to be specific for cytomegalovirus antigens. According to a later analysis, parvovirus B19, influenza, CMV and Epstein-Barr virus appeared linked to several top co-occurrence clusters. Linkage disequilibrium might explain the correlated functional status among segregating V segments, but an unknown experimental factor could not be ruled out. In a later analysis, around 17,000 TCR beta sequences were associated with specific HLA alleles at a false discovery rate of 0.05. For the cohort, immune exposure information was limited to CMV serostatus. A group of highly shared sequence variants was considered likely to be a technical artifact of the sequencing pipeline.

The clonotype originates from a man younger than 45 in good health and CMV-seropositive. This sequence uses TRBV5-1 and TRBJ1-6; 8 of the junction bases match TRBD1. Sequencing was carried out using PBMCs. The DNA is TGCGCCAGCAGCCTGACAGGGGAAACCTCACCCCTCCACTTT. It encodes CASSLTGETSPLHF.